This TCR beta chain was sequenced during a study of beta chain features in type 1 diabetes listed by TCRdb under 2018. With regard to the full study: Patients and healthy donors did not differ in mean age, gender distribution, total cell number or subset yield. In the study, recently diagnosed type 1 diabetes patients and matched healthy donors were compared on the TCRB repertoires of their sorted circulating CD4+ T cell subsets. Whereas all 30 or so donors provided naive and central memory subsets, regulatory and stem cell-like memory subsets were isolated from just 8 patients and about 8 healthy donors. A total of roughly 100 million sorted cells were examined across all samples, and the number of cells per subset was strongly correlated with RNA yield.

The entire isolated RNA was reverse transcribed using the High Capacity cDNA Reverse Transcription Kit, and thus expressed TCRB transcripts were sequenced. Deep immunoSEQ sequencing was applied to naive, central memory and regulatory T cell samples, giving an average of around 3.8 million total reads per sample. Sorted cells were lysed in RLT buffer and RNA was extracted with DNase-treated RNeasy Micro or Mini kits, depending on cell number. To prevent cross-contamination, each cell subset was processed individually, whereas patient and healthy donor samples were processed jointly. The immunoSEQ multiplex PCR was used to amplify TCRB sequences from cDNA, generating 87-bp fragments that spanned the CDR3 region. The amplicons were sequenced using the Illumina HiSeq platform. As for how the authors treated the data: PCR bias was corrected computationally using synthetic template baselines, and reads within Hamming distance 2 were collapsed, with unmergeable singletons discarded. By aligning reads against IMGT, V, D and J genes, CDR3 length, and insertions or deletions at six rearrangement sites were assigned. Within each subset, clonotype counts were normalized to sorted cell number, and only after that were true diversity and Gini coefficients computed with the tcR R package. Repertoire sharing was quantified using the overlap coefficient calculated on TCRB nucleotide sequences. Out-of-frame TCRB sequences from naive cells were analyzed to stand in for the pre-selection repertoire. TCRdb stores this immuneACCESS table with in-frame sequences only. Part of the clones is absent; in the studies checked, under half of the shortfall reflects unresolved V genes, and no reason is known for the rest. Clone size and V and J calls were adopted from that table, with D and trimming inferred from the DNA. Recorded for this sample are 900,000 or so clones; 15% to 20% of them occurred a single time. The ten largest make up roughly 0.025% of the sample.

On the study overall, not on this receptor specifically: Naive, central memory and regulatory TCRB repertoires appeared to be more similar among patients than among healthy donors. PCR might favor shorter templates, but patient and control samples were amplified and corrected together, so any skew would affect both groups equally. Because cDNA was sequenced instead of genomic DNA, activated cells with high expression could be over-represented, although the groups did not differ in activation or CD3 levels. Patients with type 1 diabetes made fewer insertions and deleted more nucleotides at VDJ recombination sites, implying thymic rearrangement abnormalities. In all four CD4+ subsets, TCRB CDR3 length was moderately but significantly shorter in type 1 diabetes patients. HLA sub-analyses involved small numbers of individuals, so any influence of HLA type on TCRB rearrangement remained unresolved.

This clone was counted only a few times. Its antigen specificity is not known. The record has no base qualities; no much larger clone is one base away. For CDR1 and CDR2, the germline V gene lists KGHSH and LQKENI. V ends up 3 bases short and J 3 bases short, with an unmatched junction base count of 10. Its CDR3 holds 17 amino acids, cysteine through phenylalanine. Just the 51-base CDR3 DNA is kept, in frame starting at base 1. Each donor gave one peripheral blood draw, approximately 110 mL on average, collected into heparinised tubes. A BD FACSAria II was used to sort naive, central memory, regulatory and stem cell-like memory CD4+ T cells with a panel that included CD45RO, CCR7, CD25, CD127, CD95 and CD27. Purity was above 98% for every sorted population. PBMCs were isolated right away by Lymphoprep density gradient centrifugation and were stained directly, without culture. To minimize batch effects, samples were stained and sorted in pairs, one healthy donor with one patient per experiment.

This chain is built from TRBV18 and TRBJ2-3; TRBD2 fits 9 bases in the junction. The material sequenced was naive CD4+ T cells from blood. Per the publication, the cell subset or site label means: true naive CD4+ T cells. The receptor's source is a woman younger than 30 in good health. In nucleotides, the sequence is TGTGCCAGCTCACCGCAAGCGGGAGGAGGGCTTACAGATACGCAGTATTTT. Its protein product is CASSPQAGGGLTDTQYF. The entire variable domain, with the stretches around the CDR3 drawn from the reference TRBV18 and TRBJ2-3 proteins, is NAGVMQNPRHLVRRRGQEARLRCSPMKGHSHVYWYRQLPEEGLKFMVYLQKENIIDESGMPKERFSAEFPKEGPSILRIQQVVRGDSAAYFCASSPQAGGGLTDTQYFGPGTRLTVL.